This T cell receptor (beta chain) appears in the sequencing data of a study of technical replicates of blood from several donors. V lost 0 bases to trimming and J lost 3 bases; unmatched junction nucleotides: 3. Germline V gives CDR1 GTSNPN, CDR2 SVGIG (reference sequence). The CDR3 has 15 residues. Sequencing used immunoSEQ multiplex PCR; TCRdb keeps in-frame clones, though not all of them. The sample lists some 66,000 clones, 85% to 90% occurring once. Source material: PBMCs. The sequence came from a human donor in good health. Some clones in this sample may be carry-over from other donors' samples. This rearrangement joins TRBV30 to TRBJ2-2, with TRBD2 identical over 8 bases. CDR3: CAWSVPGGYTGELFF. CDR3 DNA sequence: TGTGCCTGGAGTGTACCGGGAGGGTACACCGGGGAGCTGTTTTTT.